A selection of T cell receptor beta chains follows, all from one sample in a study of T cell changes during pregnancy in multiple sclerosis. Clones were sequenced by immunoSEQ multiplex PCR, and TCRdb holds only the in-frame ones, with some missing. The repertoire has tens of thousands of clones, 91% of them found once; the top ten carry roughly 3%. The material sequenced was CD8+ T cells from peripheral blood mononuclear cells, taken in the second trimester of pregnancy. The receptors were sampled from a female donor with multiple sclerosis, enrolled in a pregnancy study. Both conserved end residues are part of each CDR3.

v_call,j_call,cdr3_aa
TRBV6-5,TRBJ2-3,CASSLIAGTDTQYF
TRBV9,TRBJ2-1,CASSVGGDRATNEQFF
TRBV6-6,TRBJ2-7,CAARQGAYEQYF
TRBV19,TRBJ2-1,CASSIDGGLISNEQFF
TRBV5-4,TRBJ1-1,CAINPTGEDTEAFF
TRBV27,TRBJ1-1,CASSFEGEAFF
TRBV27,TRBJ2-7,CASSLSGQGAYEQYF
TRBV11-3,TRBJ1-1,CASSSQGGSTEAFF
TRBV27,TRBJ1-2,CASSLGGLYGYTF
TRBV7-2,TRBJ2-1,CASSLRLAGGLYEQFF
TRBV11-1,TRBJ2-1,CASSRYRGAAYNEQFF
TRBV11-2,TRBJ2-1,CASSRSGGAFYEQFF
TRBV2,TRBJ2-3,CASSELLAGEGTDTQYF
TRBV6-6,TRBJ2-3,CASSYSAGTTDTQYF
TRBV6-1,TRBJ1-3,CASSEKIGRDTIYF
TRBV7-2,TRBJ2-7,CASSLDAGGPYEQYF
TRBV20-1,TRBJ1-1,CSATGQGQAFF
TRBV10-3,TRBJ1-1,CAISESMAGGGTEAFF
TRBV27,TRBJ2-3,CASGRIAGAEGDTQYF
TRBV2,TRBJ2-7,CASIVGQSYEQYF
TRBV7-6,TRBJ1-5,CASSLGQGNQPQHF
TRBV4-1,TRBJ1-5,CASSQIGEGQPQHF
TRBV5-6,TRBJ1-2,CASSLNQVTGAPYGYTF
TRBV19,TRBJ1-5,CASSIHRNQPQHF
TRBV25-1,TRBJ2-1,CASSEWGVGEQFF
TRBV7-9,TRBJ1-2,CASSFGDSAFGYTF
TRBV7-6,TRBJ1-4,CASTTHEAEKLFF
TRBV7-2,TRBJ2-5,CASSAEGQGVETQYF
TRBV30,TRBJ2-1,CAWGGPVYNEQFF
TRBV29-1,TRBJ2-7,CSVVLGQGGYEQYF
TRBV4-2,TRBJ1-2,CASRNGTDYGYTF
TRBV4-3,TRBJ2-3,CASSQGYGSTDTQYF
TRBV7-2,TRBJ1-4,CASSLAGQKNEKLFF
TRBV27,TRBJ2-2,CASSFPRGELFF
TRBV29-1,TRBJ1-1,CSARPGDTEAFF
TRBV11-2,TRBJ1-2,CASSLLSGTAYGYTF
TRBV5-5,TRBJ2-3,CASSLMGGMGPDTQYF
TRBV29-1,TRBJ1-2,CSVPDGGYTF
TRBV27,TRBJ1-1,CASSARQGFAEAFF
TRBV7-6,TRBJ1-1,CASSPGGGPPNTEAFF
TRBV19,TRBJ1-2,CASTPGQGGYGYTF
TRBV4-1,TRBJ2-5,CASSQRMSGTTLQETQYF
TRBV7-2,TRBJ1-2,CASSSHRTGPEGLGYTF
TRBV7-9,TRBJ2-7,CASSLAPGEQYF
TRBV4-3,TRBJ2-7,CASSPSQGAGEQYF
TRBV9,TRBJ1-4,CASSVVSGGREKLFF
TRBV27,TRBJ1-1,CASSLSEFTEAFF
TRBV7-9,TRBJ2-1,CASSLGANEQFF
TRBV4-3,TRBJ2-1,CASSQESETYNEQFF
TRBV21-1,TRBJ1-1,CAPRVADLNTEAFF
TRBV5-6,TRBJ2-5,CASSLGQGGQETQYF
TRBV6-6,TRBJ2-2,CASPKNTGELFF
TRBV7-2,TRBJ1-1,CASSPGQLEAFF
TRBV6-5,TRBJ1-1,CASSYGGGMNTEAFF
TRBV29-1,TRBJ1-1,CSVEGGWSTEAFF